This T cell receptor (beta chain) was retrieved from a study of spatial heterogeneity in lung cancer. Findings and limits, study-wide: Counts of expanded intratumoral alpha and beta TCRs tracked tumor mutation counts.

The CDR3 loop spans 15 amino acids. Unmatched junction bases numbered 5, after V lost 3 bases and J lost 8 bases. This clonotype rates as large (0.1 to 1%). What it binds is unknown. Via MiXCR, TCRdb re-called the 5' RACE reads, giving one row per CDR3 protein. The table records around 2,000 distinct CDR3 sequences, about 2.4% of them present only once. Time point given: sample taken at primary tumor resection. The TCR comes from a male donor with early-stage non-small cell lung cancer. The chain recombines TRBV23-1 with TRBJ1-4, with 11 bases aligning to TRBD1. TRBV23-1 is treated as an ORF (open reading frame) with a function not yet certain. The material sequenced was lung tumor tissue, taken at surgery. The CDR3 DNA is TGCGCCAGCAGTCACCCGGGACAGGGGGAGGAAAAACTGTTTTTT. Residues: CASSHPGQGEEKLFF.